This T cell receptor (beta chain) came from a study of blood T cell repertoires in COVID-19. On the study more broadly: T cells, B-cell-depleted T cells, or PBMCs supplied cDNA or gDNA.

Source study methods: From reference gene primer amplification, estimates of nucleated cell counts were derived. Measured with immunoSEQ multiplex PCR; TCRdb has only the in-frame clones, and not every one. Clone size and the V and J calls come from that table; the DNA yielded D and trimming. In the table there are around 200,000 clones, 86% of which are singletons. This CDR3 is built from 16 residues. Germline-derived CDR1 and CDR2 are SGHKS and YYEKEE (reference sequence). Trimming stripped 4 bases from V and 0 bases from J, with 16 bases between. This clone has just a few counts. The receptor was derived from a man aged 70-80 years with acute or convalescent COVID-19. The V call is TRBV5-5, the J call TRBJ1-1; D may be TRBD1 (6 bases). The sample taken for sequencing was peripheral blood. Here the CDR3 reads CASSLRDTFMNTEAFF. For the CDR3, the DNA is TGTGCCAGCAGCCTCCGGGACACCTTCATGAACACTGAAGCTTTCTTT.